This TCR beta chain came from a study of post-analysis software for immune sequencing data. About the research overall: In terms of disease course, relapsing-remitting, secondary progressive and progressive-relapsing multiple sclerosis were included.

CDR1 MGHRA and CDR2 YSYEKL come from the germline V gene. The CDR3 extends over 12 amino acids. Trimming removed 0 bases from V and 5 bases from J, with 2 bases in between. The TCR beta cDNA libraries contained unique molecular identifiers. T cells numbering roughly 0.9 to 10 million yielded cDNA molecules that totaled roughly 500,000. Using its own MiXCR run on the PCR reads, TCRdb lists one record per CDR3 protein. Of some 450,000 distinct CDR3 sequences in the sample, 40% to 55% were seen once. This clonotype turned up a few times. Its antigen is unknown. Regarding the study as a whole: In patients, five or six TRBV segments were more frequent than in controls, with TRBV5-6, TRBV5-1 and TRBV20-1 among them. Clustering by F measure revealed strong co-clustering among samples prepared together in one batch. In multiple sclerosis, normalized Chao1 diversity was significantly below that of controls.

The J gene is TRBJ2-1, the V gene TRBV4-1; no firm D call. This clonotype was obtained from a girl between 5 and 17 years old with multiple sclerosis. Sequencing was performed on blood. The CDR3 sequence is CASSQENNEQFF. The CDR3 nucleotides read TGCGCCAGCAGCCAAGAAAACAATGAGCAGTTCTTC.